Presented here are 32 T cell receptor beta chains from one specimen sequenced in a study of blood T cell repertoires in COVID-19. The data were produced by immunoSEQ multiplex PCR, yet TCRdb's version contains in-frame clones alone and is incomplete. The sample lists about 200,000 clones, roughly 86% occurring once. Sequenced sample: PBMCs or T cells enriched from blood (not recorded which). The source is a man aged 35 to 55 with acute COVID-19.

The chain joins TRBV7-3 to TRBJ1-1, with no clear D. Germline V lookup: CDR1 SGHTA, CDR2 FQGTGA. V was pared by 1 base and J by 2 bases, with 8 bases between. The CDR3 loop spans 14 amino acids. CDR3 amino acids: CASSLRGVNTEAFF. Here the CDR3 DNA reads TGTGCCAGCAGCTTAAGGGGAGTTAACACTGAAGCTTTCTTT.

The chain links TRBV28 to TRBJ2-2; TRBD1 agrees at 7 bases. V trimming: 6 bases; J trimming: 5 bases; junction bases outside the gene matches: 9. From germline, CDR1 is MDHEN and CDR2 SYDVKM. This CDR3 comprises 15 residues. CDR3 DNA sequence: TGTGCCAGCAGCCATAGACAGGGAAGAACCGGGGAGCTGTTTTTT. Translation: CASSHRQGRTGELFF.

The genes are TRBV29-1 and TRBJ2-2; TRBD2 aligns across 7 bases. The junction had 17 bases not matched to a gene; V was cut back by 6 bases and J by 4 bases. Germline V lookup: CDR1 SQVTM, CDR2 ANQGSEA. The CDR3 consists of 17 residues. Written as DNA, the CDR3 is TGCAGCGTGCTTGGGGGGGATGGGACCATTTCCACCGGGGAGCTGTTTTTT. Translation gives CSVLGGDGTISTGELFF.

The table lists this clone with a few counts. This rearrangement joins TRBV5-4 to TRBJ1-1, with 8 positions matching TRBD1. V trimming: 0 bases; J trimming: 10 bases; junction bases outside the gene matches: 2. The germline V gene has CDR1 SGHNT and CDR2 YYREEE (reference sequence). The CDR3 length is 12 residues. The CDR3 loop reads CASSLGDRRAFF. The CDR3 nucleotides read TGTGCCAGCAGCTTGGGGGACAGGCGAGCTTTCTTT.

The rearrangement joins TRBV5-1 to TRBJ2-2; tentative D call: TRBD2 (6 bases). The V gene's germline CDR1 is SGHRS and CDR2 YFSETQ. V was cut by 0 bases and J by 3 bases, with 9 bases left in between. The CDR3 length is 15 residues. This chain's CDR3 is CASSLVGGDTGELFF. Written as DNA, the CDR3 is TGCGCCAGCAGCTTGGTGGGGGGTGACACCGGGGAGCTGTTTTTT.

The genes are TRBV24-1 and TRBJ2-5, with 10 bases aligning to TRBD1. The CDR3 runs 15 residues. V dropped 1 base and J dropped 4; count of bases not matched to a gene: 2. Germline lookup yields CDR1 KGHDR and CDR2 SFDVKD. The CDR3 is CATSDFGQGGETQYF. In DNA form, the CDR3 reads TGTGCCACCAGTGATTTCGGACAGGGGGGAGAGACCCAGTACTTC.

This clone has more than one count but fewer than ten. The chain couples TRBV7-9 to TRBJ2-2; D remains ambiguous. CDR3 length: 14 residues. CDR1 SEHNR and CDR2 FQNEAQ come from the germline V gene (reference sequence). The V gene lost 1 base and the J gene lost 5 bases, with 8 bases spanning the gap. CDR3 amino acids: CASSLVVGTGELFF. The CDR3 DNA is TGTGCCAGCAGCTTAGTGGTCGGGACCGGGGAGCTGTTTTTT.

The J gene is TRBJ2-5, the V gene TRBV9, with 10 nucleotides matching TRBD2. V trimming: 0 bases; J trimming: 4 bases; junction bases outside the gene matches: 3. The germline V gene encodes CDR1 SGDLS and CDR2 YYNGEE. CDR3 length equals 15 residues. The CDR3 region is CASSVASGSGETQYF. Written as DNA, the CDR3 is TGTGCCAGCAGCGTAGCTAGCGGGAGTGGAGAGACCCAGTACTTC.

The chain links TRBV11-2 to TRBJ1-5; 10 bases are shared with TRBD1. Germline-derived CDR1 and CDR2 are SGHAT and FQNNGV. The CDR3 loop spans 15 amino acids. Trimming took 5 bases from V and 5 from J; bases not matched to a gene: 6. As DNA, the CDR3 is TGTGCCAGCAGCCTGGGACAGGGGAGCGATCAGCCCCAGCATTTT. It encodes CASSLGQGSDQPQHF. Full variable domain (remainder filled in from reference TRBV11-2 and TRBJ1-5): EAGVAQSPRYKIIEKRQSVAFWCNPISGHATLYWYQQILGQGPKLLIQFQNNGVVDDSQLPKDRFSAERLKGVDSTLKIQPAKLEDSAVYLCASSLGQGSDQPQHFGDGTRLSIL.

This rearrangement joins TRBV6-6 to TRBJ1-2, with TRBD1 identical over 9 bases. The CDR3 consists of 15 residues. V gave up 4 bases and J gave up 4 bases; unmatched junction bases: 7. The germline V gene encodes CDR1 MNHNY and CDR2 SVGAGI (reference sequence). The CDR3, as DNA: TGTGCCAGCAGTTCGAGACAGGGGGGTTTCTATGGCTACACCTTC. Amino acids: CASSSRQGGFYGYTF.

The chain combines TRBV4-1 with TRBJ1-2, with D maybe TRBD1 (5 bases). The CDR3 has 17 amino acids. Trimming removed 5 bases from V and 2 bases from J, with 21 bases in between. Germline CDR1 reads MGHRA; CDR2 reads YSYEKL. CDR3 nucleotides: TGCGCCAGCAGCAAGGGAAGGTCGGAGGGGTCGAACTATGGCTACACCTTC. Protein: CASSKGRSEGSNYGYTF.

This clone was recorded only once. The rearrangement uses TRBV28 and TRBJ1-4; 9 bases agree with TRBD1. Trimming cost V 7 bases and J 8 bases; bases outside gene matches: 11. From germline, CDR1 is MDHEN and CDR2 SYDVKM. This CDR3 comprises 15 residues. The CDR3 protein is CASNTGGDGREKLFF. In DNA, the CDR3 is TGTGCCAGCAATACAGGGGGCGATGGAAGAGAAAAACTGTTTTTT. The variable domain in full, completed from reference TRBV28 and TRBJ1-4, reads DVKVTQSSRYLVKRTGEKVFLECVQDMDHENMFWYRQDPGLGLRLIYFSYDVKMKEKGDIPEGYSVSREKKERFSLILESASTNQTSMYLCASNTGGDGREKLFFGSGTQLSVL.

This chain connects TRBV7-2 to TRBJ2-7; a possible D gene is TRBD2 (5 bases). Germline lookup yields CDR1 SGHTA and CDR2 FQGNSA. This CDR3 comprises 13 residues. Between the trimmed V and J ends, which lost 2 bases and 8 bases, there was a span of 13 bases. In nucleotides, the CDR3 is TGTGCCAGCAGCTTACTAGCACCCTGGCAGCAGTACTTC. It encodes CASSLLAPWQQYF.

The chain has TRBV6-5 and TRBJ1-1; possible D gene TRBD1, 6 bases. The CDR3 contains 14 residues. V was trimmed by 7 bases and J by 3 bases, leaving 15 bases between them. Germline lookup yields CDR1 MNHEY and CDR2 SVGAGI. This CDR3 reads CASTGGGADTEAFF. The DNA for the CDR3 is TGTGCCAGCACCGGAGGGGGGGCCGACACTGAAGCTTTCTTT.

The J gene is TRBJ2-7, the V gene TRBV28, with 7 bases matching TRBD2. In germline, CDR1 is MDHEN, CDR2 SYDVKM. V lost 8 bases, J lost 1 base, and 14 bases stayed unmatched. This CDR3 contains 16 residues. The CDR3 nucleotides are TGTGCCAGCGGCCTTTCTTTGGCGGGAGATTCCTACGAGCAGTACTTC. This sequence encodes CASGLSLAGDSYEQYF.

The chain links TRBV11-2 to TRBJ1-6; D may be TRBD1 (6 bases). Germline CDR1 is SGHAT and CDR2 is FQNNGV. With 1 base removed from V and 5 bases from J, the gap between germline ends came to 12 bases. This CDR3 is 16 amino acids long. As DNA, the CDR3 is TGTGCCAGCAGCTTAGTGGGGGGGGCGGATAATTCACCCCTCCACTTT. As protein: CASSLVGGADNSPLHF.

Here the CDR3 DNA reads TGCAGTGGGGGGCACTCTAGTACGCAGTATTTT. Translated: CSGGHSSTQYF. The chain couples TRBV20-1 to TRBJ2-3; D may be TRBD1 (6 bases). V lost 7 bases and J lost 8, with 13 bases in between. This CDR3 is built from 11 residues. The germline gives CDR1 DFQATT, CDR2 SNEGSKA (reference sequence).

CDR3 loop: CALRRDGSTDTQYF. As DNA, the CDR3 is TGTGCCCTTCGACGGGATGGCAGCACAGATACGCAGTATTTT. The chain recombines TRBV30 with TRBJ2-3, with D perhaps TRBD2 (5 bases). The germline V and J ends were trimmed by 8 bases and 0 bases, with 15 bases remaining between them. The CDR3 sequence is 14 residues long. Germline assignment: CDR1 GTSNPN and CDR2 SVGIG (reference sequence).

The rearrangement links TRBV5-4 to TRBJ2-7, with TRBD1 identical over 10 bases. The CDR3 has 15 amino acids. Germline V CDR1 and CDR2: SGHNT, YYREEE (reference sequence). Unmatched junction bases numbered 0, after V lost 0 bases and J lost 0 bases. This CDR3 reads CASSLGQGASYEQYF. The CDR3 DNA reads TGTGCCAGCAGCTTGGGACAGGGGGCCTCCTACGAGCAGTACTTC.

The J gene is TRBJ1-1, the V gene TRBV2; unclear D gene. V was cut by 7 bases and J by 5 bases, with 14 bases left in between. This CDR3 has 13 amino acids. Germline CDR1 SNHLY, CDR2 FYNNEI. As DNA, the CDR3 is TGTGCCAGCAAGGGAGGTACGGAGACTGAAGCTTTCTTT. This codes for CASKGGTETEAFF.

The count of this clone is one. The chain uses TRBV29-1 and TRBJ1-3; D perhaps matches TRBD1 (5 bases). Trimming took 6 bases from V and 0 from J, leaving 12 bases between them. The CDR3 is 14 amino acids. Germline V CDR1 and CDR2: SQVTM, ANQGSEA. The CDR3 region is CSVVDRRSGNTIYF. The CDR3, as DNA: TGCAGCGTCGTCGACAGACGCTCTGGAAACACCATATATTTT.

Many counts were recorded for this clone. The chain couples TRBV9 to TRBJ2-7, with a possible D match to TRBD2 (6 bases). Germline assignment: CDR1 SGDLS and CDR2 YYNGEE. V shed 4 bases and J shed 1 base, with 15 bases lying between them. The CDR3 length is 15 residues. CDR3 DNA: TGTGCCAGCAGCCCTTTGGGACTTACTTCCTACGAGCAGTACTTC. It specifies CASSPLGLTSYEQYF.

The rearrangement links TRBV6-6 to TRBJ2-1; TRBD2 agrees at 8 bases. Germline CDR1 and CDR2: MNHNY and SVGAGI (reference sequence). V lost 5 bases to trimming and J lost 8 bases; unmatched junction nucleotides: 8. The CDR3 is made up of 14 amino acids. This CDR3 reads CASSPTSGFDEQFF. The DNA for the CDR3 is TGTGCCAGCAGTCCCACTAGCGGCTTCGATGAGCAGTTCTTC.

The chain joins TRBV7-9 to TRBJ1-4; 8 nucleotides align to TRBD1. The germline gives CDR1 SEHNR, CDR2 FQNEAQ (reference sequence). The junction had 5 bases not matched to a gene; V was cut back by 4 bases and J by 7 bases. CDR3 length: 14 residues. The CDR3 DNA sequence: TGTGCCAGCAGCTACAGGGGGGTTAGTGAAAAACTGTTTTTT. This sequence encodes CASSYRGVSEKLFF. The full variable domain, its missing parts supplied by reference TRBV7-9 and TRBJ1-4, is DTGVSQNPRHKITKRGQNVTFRCDPISEHNRLYWYRQTLGQGPEFLTYFQNEAQLEKSRLLSDRFSAERPKGSFSTLEIQRTEQGDSAMYLCASSYRGVSEKLFFGSGTQLSVL.

This clone was counted a few times. The same CDR3 is also encoded by other DNA sequences in this sample. V usage is TRBV7-9 and J usage is TRBJ1-1; D gene uncertain. Germline CDR1 SEHNR, CDR2 FQNEAQ (reference sequence). This CDR3 has 14 amino acids. Deletions cut 5 bases from V and 8 bases from J, with 18 bases between. The CDR3 loop is CASSLHLASSEAFF. The CDR3 DNA is TGTGCCAGCAGCCTTCATCTGGCCAGTTCCGAAGCTTTCTTT.

The CDR3 DNA follows: TGTGCCAGCAGCCACCCTGGCCTAGCGGGAGGGAACAATGAGCAGTTCTTC. This encodes CASSHPGLAGGNNEQFF. This chain connects TRBV4-2 to TRBJ2-1; TRBD2 agrees at 12 bases. With V trimmed by 3 bases and J by 5 bases, 8 bases remained unmatched. The CDR3 is 17 amino acids. CDR1 is LGHNA and CDR2 is YNFKEQ in the germline V gene.

V and J are TRBV29-1 and TRBJ2-5, with no clear D. CDR1 is SQVTM, CDR2 ANQGSEA, per germline. CDR3 length: 11 residues. DNA of the CDR3: TGCAGTGTGGGCCTACAAGAGACCCAGTACTTC. Translated, it gives CSVGLQETQYF.

V usage is TRBV28 and J usage is TRBJ2-1, with D possibly matching TRBD1 (5 bases). V lost 1 base and J lost 7, with 11 bases in between. Germline CDR1 MDHEN, CDR2 SYDVKM. The CDR3 sequence is 14 residues long. The chain's CDR3 is CASSLYGARNEQFF. In DNA, the CDR3 is TGTGCCAGCAGTTTATATGGGGCGCGGAATGAGCAGTTCTTC.

This clone was seen just once. This chain uses TRBV15 with TRBJ2-7, with a possible D match to TRBD2 (6 bases). This CDR3 is 14 amino acids long. Germline V gives CDR1 LNHNV, CDR2 YYDKDF (reference sequence). With 2 bases removed from V and 6 bases from J, the gap between germline ends came to 14 bases. The CDR3: CATSRPPSGGEQYF. CDR3 sequence (DNA): TGTGCCACCAGCAGACCCCCGTCCGGGGGCGAGCAGTACTTC. The full variable domain, in which reference TRBV15 and TRBJ2-7 provide the parts outside the CDR3, is DAMVIQNPRYQVTQFGKPVTLSCSQTLNHNVMYWYQQKSSQAPKLLFHYYDKDFNNEADTPDNFQSRRPNTSFCFLDIRSPGLGDTAMYLCATSRPPSGGEQYFGPGTRLTVT.

V gene TRBV7-2 combines with J gene TRBJ1-3, with D maybe TRBD1 (5 bases). This CDR3 comprises 15 residues. Deletions cut 1 base from V and 3 bases from J, with 10 bases between. Germline V CDR1 and CDR2: SGHTA, FQGNSA. CDR3 nucleotides: TGTGCCAGCAGCTTAGGCAGGGCGTATGGAAACACCATATATTTT. It codes for CASSLGRAYGNTIYF. The variable domain in full, with the rest retrieved from reference TRBV7-2 and TRBJ1-3, is GAGVSQSPSNKVTEKGKDVELRCDPISGHTALYWYRQSLGQGLEFLIYFQGNSAPDKSGLPSDRFSAERTGGSVSTLTIQRTQQEDSAVYLCASSLGRAYGNTIYFGEGSWLTVV.

This chain joins TRBV12-5 and TRBJ1-1; TRBD1 might be the D (5 bases). The CDR3 sequence is 12 residues long. Germline V CDR1 and CDR2: LGHNT, FRNRAP. V lost 6 bases to trimming and J lost 11 bases, with 16 bases between them. CDR3 residues: CASGDPGLRAFF. CDR3 coding DNA: TGTGCTAGTGGGGACCCGGGACTAAGGGCTTTCTTT.

This clone was observed once. The DNA is left out, because the CDR3 cannot be placed on it with certainty; the CDR3 is given as TCRdb lists it. The rearrangement links TRBV12-3 or TRBV12-4 to TRBJ1-2; TRBD1, the D gene given by the table, was not confirmed from the DNA. The CDR3 has 12 amino acids, counting both end residues. CDR3 residues: CASSFGQGAGTF.